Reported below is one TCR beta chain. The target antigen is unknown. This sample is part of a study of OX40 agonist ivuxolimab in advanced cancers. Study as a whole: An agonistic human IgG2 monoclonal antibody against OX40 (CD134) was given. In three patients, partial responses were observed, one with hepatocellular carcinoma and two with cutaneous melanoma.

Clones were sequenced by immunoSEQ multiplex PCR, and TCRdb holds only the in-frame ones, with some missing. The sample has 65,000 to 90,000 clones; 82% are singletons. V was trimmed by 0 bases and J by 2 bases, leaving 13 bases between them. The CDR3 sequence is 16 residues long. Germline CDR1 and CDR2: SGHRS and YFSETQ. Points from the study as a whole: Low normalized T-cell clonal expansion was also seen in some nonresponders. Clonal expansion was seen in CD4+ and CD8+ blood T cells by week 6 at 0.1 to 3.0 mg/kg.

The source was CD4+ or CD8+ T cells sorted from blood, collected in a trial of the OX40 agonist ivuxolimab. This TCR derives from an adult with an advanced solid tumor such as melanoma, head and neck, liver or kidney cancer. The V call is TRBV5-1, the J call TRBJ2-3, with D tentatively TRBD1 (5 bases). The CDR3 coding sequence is TGCGCCAGCAGCTTGGGGACAAGGATCACCACAGATACGCAGTATTTT. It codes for CASSLGTRITTDTQYF.